The T cell receptor beta chain described here comes from a study of T cell repertoires in ileal Crohn's disease. Looking at the study overall: Less than 40% were active smokers at surgery; median disease duration was almost 8 years.

Findings and caveats of the study: All patients with clonality above 26.8% had endoscopic recurrence.

Looked up from germline, CDR1 is SGHRS and CDR2 is YFSETQ. CDR3 length: 15 residues. V was trimmed by 2 bases and J by 0 bases, leaving 8 bases between them. Only in-frame clones appear in the TCRdb table, and some are missing; sequencing was by immunoSEQ multiplex PCR. The top ten clones hold 5.5% to 7% of a sample with about 13,000 clones, roughly 80% of them seen once. Details on this clone: The antigen remains undetermined.

The sequence came from an adult with Crohn's disease. The gene calls are TRBV5-1 and TRBJ1-4, with D unclear. Input material: ileal tissue. The CDR3: CASSLSGATNEKLFF. The CDR3 region has the DNA TGCGCCAGCAGCTTAAGCGGGGCAACTAATGAAAAACTGTTTTTT.